The clone carrying this TCR beta chain has only one observation. Individuals with alopecia areata gave both lesional scalp punch biopsies and peripheral blood for collection. These data originate in a study of CD8+ T cells in alopecia areata. Extracted RNA was reverse transcribed into cDNA, the sequencing template. The protocol was immunoSEQ multiplex PCR, while the TCRdb copy is restricted to in-frame clones and leaves out a portion. Of about 150,000 clones in the sample, roughly three fifths were seen once. The CDR3 totals 14 residues. V shed 7 bases and J 7 bases; nucleotides not matched to a gene: 10. CDR1 is SQVTM, CDR2 ANQGSEA, per germline.

The sequence was collected from a human donor with alopecia areata. Sample: CD4+ T cells sorted from blood, taken at week 0. The chain couples TRBV29-1 to TRBJ1-6, with TRBD1 identical over 7 bases. The CDR3 DNA is TGCAGCGCTCGAATGGGGACAGACAATTCACCCCTCCACTTT. Protein sequence: CSARMGTDNSPLHF.